This T cell receptor beta chain was sequenced in a study of glioma-infiltrating T cells after dendritic cell vaccination. Generated by immunoSEQ multiplex PCR, the TCRdb table keeps only in-frame clones and is missing some. This sample has tens of thousands of clones; 79% occur once, and the top ten carry roughly 40%. CDR3 length: 13 residues. V lost 5 bases and J lost 3, with 11 bases in between. CDR1 and CDR2 (germline): SEHNR, FQNEAQ (reference sequence). The chain couples TRBV7-9 to TRBJ2-7, with a weak D call TRBD2 (5 bases). The clonotype comes from a human donor with glioblastoma. The sample was blood, taken before dendritic cell vaccination. DNA for the CDR3: TGTGCCAGCAGCCCCCCCGGGGACTACGAGCAGTACTTC. Amino acid sequence: CASSPPGDYEQYF. Full variable domain (missing parts from reference TRBV7-9 and TRBJ2-7): DTGVSQNPRHKITKRGQNVTFRCDPISEHNRLYWYRQTLGQGPEFLTYFQNEAQLEKSRLLSDRFSAERPKGSFSTLEIQRTEQGDSAMYLCASSPPGDYEQYFGPGTRLTVT.